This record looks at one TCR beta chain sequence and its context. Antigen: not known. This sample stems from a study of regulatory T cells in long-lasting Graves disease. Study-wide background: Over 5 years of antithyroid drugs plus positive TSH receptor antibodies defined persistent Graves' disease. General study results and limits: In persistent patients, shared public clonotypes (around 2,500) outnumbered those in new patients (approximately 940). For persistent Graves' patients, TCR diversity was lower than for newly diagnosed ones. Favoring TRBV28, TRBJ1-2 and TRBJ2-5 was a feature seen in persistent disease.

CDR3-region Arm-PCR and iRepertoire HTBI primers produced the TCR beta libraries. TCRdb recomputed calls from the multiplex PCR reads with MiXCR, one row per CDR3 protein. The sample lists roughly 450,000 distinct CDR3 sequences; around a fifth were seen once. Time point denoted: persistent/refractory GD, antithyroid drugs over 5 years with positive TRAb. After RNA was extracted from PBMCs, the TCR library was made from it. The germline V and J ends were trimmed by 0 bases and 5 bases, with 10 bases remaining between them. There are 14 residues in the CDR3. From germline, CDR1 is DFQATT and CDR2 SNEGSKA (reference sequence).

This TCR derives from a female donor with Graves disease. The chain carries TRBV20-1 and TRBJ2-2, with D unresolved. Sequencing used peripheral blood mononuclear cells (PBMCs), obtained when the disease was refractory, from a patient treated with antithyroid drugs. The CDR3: CSARDSRFTGELFF. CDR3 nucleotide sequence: TGCAGTGCTAGAGATAGCAGGTTTACCGGGGAGCTGTTTTTT.